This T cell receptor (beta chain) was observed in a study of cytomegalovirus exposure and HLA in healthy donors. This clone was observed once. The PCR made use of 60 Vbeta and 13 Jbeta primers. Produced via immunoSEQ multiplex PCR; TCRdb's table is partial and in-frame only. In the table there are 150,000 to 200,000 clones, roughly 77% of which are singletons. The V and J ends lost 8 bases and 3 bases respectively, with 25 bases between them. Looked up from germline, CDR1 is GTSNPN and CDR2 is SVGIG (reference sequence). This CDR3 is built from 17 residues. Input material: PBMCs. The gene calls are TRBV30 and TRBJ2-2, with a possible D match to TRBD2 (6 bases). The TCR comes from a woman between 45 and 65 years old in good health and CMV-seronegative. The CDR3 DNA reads TGTGCCCTTCCACTAGCCCTTTTGTCCCTTTACACCGGGGAGCTGTTTTTT. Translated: CALPLALLSLYTGELFF. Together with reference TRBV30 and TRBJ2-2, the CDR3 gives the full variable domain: SQTIHQWPATLVQPVGSPLSLECTVEGTSNPNLYWYRQAAGRGLQLLFYSVGIGQISSEVPQNLSASRPQDRQFILSSKKLLLSDSGFYLCALPLALLSLYTGELFFGEGSRLTVL.